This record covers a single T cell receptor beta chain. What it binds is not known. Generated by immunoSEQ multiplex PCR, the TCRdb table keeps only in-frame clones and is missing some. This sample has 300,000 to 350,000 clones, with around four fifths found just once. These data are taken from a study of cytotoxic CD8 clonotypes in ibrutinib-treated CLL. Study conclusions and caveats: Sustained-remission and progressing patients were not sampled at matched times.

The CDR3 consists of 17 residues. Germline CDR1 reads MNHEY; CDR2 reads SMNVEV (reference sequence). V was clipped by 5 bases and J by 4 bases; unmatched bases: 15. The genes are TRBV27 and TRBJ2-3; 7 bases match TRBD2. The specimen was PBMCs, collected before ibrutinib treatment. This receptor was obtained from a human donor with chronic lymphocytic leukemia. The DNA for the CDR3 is TGTGCCAGCAGTCCCGGAACTAGCGATGTGATCTCAGATACGCAGTATTTT. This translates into CASSPGTSDVISDTQYF.